Below, 29 T cell receptor beta chains from the same sample are listed, as sequenced in a study of spatial heterogeneity in lung cancer. Time point in this sample: sample taken at primary tumor resection. TCRs were sequenced from unsorted whole RNA of tumor, nontumor lung or PBMC. TCRdb re-called the 5' RACE reads through MiXCR, storing one row per CDR3 protein. Among some 21,000 distinct CDR3 sequences listed, about 3% were seen once. Source: PBMCs, taken at surgery. These receptors were collected from a female donor with early-stage non-small cell lung cancer.

This clonotype was observed many times. The chain recombines TRBV7-9 with TRBJ2-1; TRBD2 might be the D (6 bases). The V end was cut by 2 bases, the J end by 0 bases, with 17 bases between. Germline V gene data show CDR1 as SEHNR and CDR2 as FQNEAQ (reference sequence). CDR3 length equals 18 residues. The CDR3 is CASSLTPLASGSYNEQFF. The CDR3 region has the DNA TGTGCCAGCAGCTTAACCCCTCTAGCGTCCGGCTCCTACAATGAGCAGTTCTTC.

This clonotype was counted many times. V and J are TRBV2 and TRBJ2-1; 8 nucleotides agree with TRBD1. Germline V gene data show CDR1 as SNHLY and CDR2 as FYNNEI. CDR3 length: 14 amino acids. With V trimmed by 8 bases and J by 9 bases, 12 bases remained unmatched. CDR3: CASSVAGGVSEQFF. The CDR3 region has the DNA TGTGCCAGCTCTGTCGCAGGGGGCGTCTCTGAGCAGTTCTTC.

This clonotype appeared many times. The chain has TRBV28 and TRBJ2-1; D ambiguous. CDR1 is MDHEN and CDR2 is SYDVKM in the germline V gene. V dropped 2 bases and J dropped 0 bases, with 20 bases sitting between them. This CDR3 comprises 19 residues. The CDR3 DNA is TGTGCCAGCAGTTTAAGTGTTAGCAGACGTCTGAGCTCCTACAATGAGCAGTTCTTC. Amino acids: CASSLSVSRRLSSYNEQFF.

This clonotype was seen repeatedly, ten times or more. The genes are TRBV11-2 and TRBJ2-3; 14 nucleotides line up with TRBD2. Trimming at V came to 1 base and at J to 6 bases, leaving 9 bases not matched to a gene. There are 18 residues in the CDR3. CDR1 and CDR2 from the germline V gene are SGHAT and FQNNGV. CDR3 nucleotides: TGTGCCAGCAGCTTAGTCGCGGGACTAGCGGGAGCCATGGATACGCAGTATTTT. Translation gives CASSLVAGLAGAMDTQYF.

This clonotype was seen a single time. This may be a read error, as it is one base from a much larger clone. The V and J genes are TRBV5-1 and TRBJ2-1, with 9 bases aligning to TRBD1. This CDR3 is built from 14 residues. The germline V gene has CDR1 SGHRS and CDR2 YFSETQ. This chain's CDR3 is CASIRDRVSGELFF. The CDR3 bases are TGCGCCAGCATAAGGGACAGGGTATCCGGTGAGCTGTTCTTC.

This clonotype was counted between two and nine times. This CDR3 reads CASSSSGRRRAYEQYF. In DNA, the CDR3 is TGTGCCAGCAGCTCCTCCGGCAGGCGGCGGGCCTACGAGCAGTACTTC. V is TRBV11-2 and J is TRBJ2-7, with D possibly being TRBD2 (5 bases). Germline CDR1 is SGHAT and CDR2 is FQNNGV. CDR3 size: 16 residues. V lost 4 bases and J 2 bases, leaving 18 bases between the germline ends.

This clonotype showed up many times. The V call is TRBV25-1, the J call TRBJ1-5; 8 bases match TRBD1. The junction had 5 bases not matched to a gene; V was cut back by 1 base and J by 6 bases. Germline CDR1 and CDR2: MGHDK and SYGVNS. The CDR3 contains 15 residues. As DNA, the CDR3 is TGTGCCAGCAGTGAATCTGGACAGGGTACTCAGCCCCAGCATTTT. It is translated as CASSESGQGTQPQHF.

This clonotype showed up many times. J is TRBJ2-2 and V is TRBV7-8; 7 bases are shared with TRBD2. The junction had 5 bases not matched to a gene; V was cut back by 1 base and J by 3 bases. This CDR3 comprises 16 residues. Germline V CDR1 and CDR2: SGHVS, FQNEAQ. CDR3 sequence reads: CASSLGSSGYTGELFF. The CDR3 nucleotides read TGTGCCAGCAGCTTAGGGTCTAGCGGTTACACCGGGGAGCTGTTTTTT.

The table lists this clonotype with many counts. The chain combines TRBV2 with TRBJ1-4; D unresolved. The CDR3 sequence is 13 residues long. From germline, CDR1 is SNHLY and CDR2 FYNNEI. Trimming stripped 7 bases from V and 7 bases from J, with 13 bases between. CDR3 protein: CASMSGLGEKLFF. In nucleotides, the CDR3 is TGTGCCAGCATGTCGGGTCTTGGTGAAAAACTGTTTTTT. The whole variable domain, remainder taken from reference TRBV2 and TRBJ1-4, is EPEVTQTPSHQVTQMGQEVILRCVPISNHLYFYWYRQILGQKVEFLVSFYNNEISEKSEIFDDQFSVERPDGSNFTLKIRSTKLEDSAMYFCASMSGLGEKLFFGSGTQLSVL.

The chain couples TRBV20-1 to TRBJ2-5, with TRBD2 matching over 10 bases. V dropped 0 bases and J dropped 5; count of bases not matched to a gene: 12. Germline CDR1 and CDR2: DFQATT and SNEGSKA (reference sequence). The CDR3 is 17 amino acids. CDR3 sequence (DNA): TGCAGTGCTAGAGATCTTGTGCCTAGCGGGAGAGGCGAGACCCAGTACTTC. This gives the protein CSARDLVPSGRGETQYF.

This clonotype was picked up many times. Germline is not matched at one junction end, which may reflect a read error. This chain uses TRBV7-8 with TRBJ2-1; D is unresolved. Germline V lookup: CDR1 SGHVS, CDR2 FQNEAQ. This CDR3 comprises 12 residues. The chain's CDR3 is CASSSDTNVQFF. CDR3 coding DNA: TGTGCCAGCAGCTCCGATACAAATGTGCAGTTCTTC.

The table lists this clonotype with a few counts. The DNA of the CDR3 is TGCGCCAGCAGCAGACCGGGACTAGCGGGGAGGTACCAAGAGACCCAGTACTTC. Protein sequence: CASSRPGLAGRYQETQYF. The V gene is TRBV5-1, the J gene TRBJ2-5; 13 positions agree with TRBD2. Losses at the gene ends were 4 bases for V and 0 bases for J; bases not matched to a gene: 9. From germline, CDR1 is SGHRS and CDR2 YFSETQ. The CDR3 runs 18 residues.

This clonotype came up many times. The gene calls are TRBV7-9 and TRBJ1-4; 8 bases line up with TRBD1. The CDR3 contains 15 residues. Germline loops: CDR1 SEHNR, CDR2 FQNEAQ (reference sequence). The junction had 6 bases not matched to a gene; V was cut back by 4 bases and J by 5 bases. CDR3 residues: CASSSWGTGNEKLFF. CDR3 coding DNA: TGTGCCAGCAGCTCCTGGGGGACAGGCAATGAAAAACTGTTTTTT. Full variable domain (rest looked up from reference TRBV7-9 and TRBJ1-4): DTGVSQNPRHKITKRGQNVTFRCDPISEHNRLYWYRQTLGQGPEFLTYFQNEAQLEKSRLLSDRFSAERPKGSFSTLEIQRTEQGDSAMYLCASSSWGTGNEKLFFGSGTQLSVL.

In its sample, this clonotype ranks as medium-sized (0.01 to 0.1%). The chain couples TRBV5-1 to TRBJ2-7, with 8 bases aligning to TRBD1. Germline CDR1 SGHRS, CDR2 YFSETQ. With V trimmed by 4 bases and J by 2 bases, 2 bases remained unmatched. The CDR3 loop spans 13 amino acids. The CDR3 loop is CASSGQGTYEQYF. The CDR3, as DNA: TGCGCCAGCAGCGGACAGGGTACCTACGAGCAGTACTTC.

This clonotype was detected many times. The CDR3 region is CASSFGTGGYEQYF. CDR3 bases: TGCGCCAGCAGCTTCGGGACAGGGGGATACGAGCAGTACTTC. This rearrangement joins TRBV5-1 to TRBJ2-7; 11 bases fit TRBD1. The CDR3 runs to 14 residues. Germline trimming cut 2 bases from V and 4 bases from J; bases unmatched to any gene: 2. CDR1 and CDR2 (germline): SGHRS, YFSETQ.

This clonotype was seen repeatedly, ten times or more. CDR3 sequence: CASRVQTSGIGYEQFF. CDR3 nucleotide sequence: TGTGCCAGCAGGGTACAGACTAGCGGGATCGGGTATGAGCAGTTCTTC. The chain is built from TRBV28 and TRBJ2-1, with TRBD2 identical over 11 bases. The junction had 12 bases not matched to a gene; V was cut back by 6 bases and J by 8 bases. CDR1 MDHEN and CDR2 SYDVKM come from the germline V gene. This CDR3 has 16 amino acids. Full variable domain (remainder filled in from reference TRBV28 and TRBJ2-1): DVKVTQSSRYLVKRTGEKVFLECVQDMDHENMFWYRQDPGLGLRLIYFSYDVKMKEKGDIPEGYSVSREKKERFSLILESASTNQTSMYLCASRVQTSGIGYEQFFGPGTRLTVL.

This clonotype was picked up many times. The V and J genes are TRBV27 and TRBJ2-1, with 12 bases lining up with TRBD2. CDR3 length: 16 residues. Trimming took 6 bases from V and 4 from J; bases not matched to a gene: 7. The germline gives CDR1 MNHEY, CDR2 SMNVEV (reference sequence). The CDR3 spells CASSSRTSGIYNEQFF. The CDR3 nucleotides are TGTGCCAGCAGCTCAAGGACTAGCGGGATTTACAATGAGCAGTTCTTC.

This clonotype was seen many times. This chain uses TRBV20-1 with TRBJ1-3, with D possibly TRBD1 on 5 matching bases. This CDR3 has 14 amino acids. The V end was cut by 5 bases, the J end by 0 bases, with 11 bases between. Germline-derived CDR1 and CDR2 are DFQATT and SNEGSKA (reference sequence). The CDR3 DNA is TGCAGTGCTTCGACAGCCTACTCTGGAAACACCATATATTTT. Its protein product is CSASTAYSGNTIYF.

This clonotype has at least ten counts. This chain connects TRBV4-1 to TRBJ2-7; D possibly corresponds to TRBD1 (5 bases). The CDR3 is 16 residues long. Germline V CDR1 and CDR2: MGHRA, YSYEKL. The V gene lost 0 bases and the J gene lost 5 bases, with 17 bases spanning the gap. DNA for the CDR3: TGCGCCAGCAGCCAAGATCCCTCGACAGCTGTCAACGAGCAGTACTTC. Amino acids: CASSQDPSTAVNEQYF.

This clonotype has ten or more counts. This sequence joins TRBV20-1 and TRBJ2-7; D is uncertain. CDR1 and CDR2 from the germline V gene are DFQATT and SNEGSKA (reference sequence). CDR3 length: 12 residues. V was cut by 2 bases and J by 5 bases, with 10 bases left in between. The CDR3 nucleotides are TGCAGTGCTAGATCCCAACCCAACGAGCAGTACTTC. Its protein is CSARSQPNEQYF.

This clonotype was counted many times. V gene TRBV15 combines with J gene TRBJ1-1, with 8 bases aligning to TRBD1. Germline V gene data show CDR1 as LNHNV and CDR2 as YYDKDF (reference sequence). Trimming at V came to 0 bases and at J to 4 bases, leaving 4 bases not matched to a gene. There are 15 residues in the CDR3. The chain's CDR3 is CATSRDQGAGTEAFF. As DNA, the CDR3 is TGTGCCACCAGCAGAGATCAGGGGGCCGGCACTGAAGCTTTCTTT.

CDR3 region: CASSLGAGTMGDTQYF. The CDR3 coding sequence is TGTGCCAGCAGCTTAGGAGCGGGAACGATGGGGGATACGCAGTATTTT. V gene TRBV7-6 combines with J gene TRBJ2-3; TRBD2 matches 7 bases. Germline assignment: CDR1 SGHVS and CDR2 FNYEAQ. The CDR3 is 16 residues long. V shed 1 base, J shed 6 bases, and the junction held 10 bases outside the gene matches.

This clonotype was observed many times. The V call is TRBV9, the J call TRBJ1-1, with D tentatively TRBD1 (6 bases). Trimming removed 4 bases at V and 5 bases at J, with 18 bases between. The CDR3 is made up of 15 amino acids. Germline values: CDR1 SGDLS, CDR2 YYNGEE. The CDR3 loop reads CASSLGAGARTEAFF. CDR3 nucleotide sequence: TGTGCCAGCAGCCTTGGGGCGGGGGCTAGGACTGAAGCTTTCTTT.

The genes are TRBV5-1 and TRBJ2-7; 10 bases line up with TRBD1. V shed 3 bases and J 2 bases; nucleotides not matched to a gene: 5. CDR1 and CDR2 (germline): SGHRS, YFSETQ. The CDR3 runs 15 residues. The DNA for the CDR3 is TGCGCCAGCAGCTCTGGCGGGACAGGGGCCTACGAGCAGTACTTC. Its protein is CASSSGGTGAYEQYF.

This clonotype was detected many times. This chain connects TRBV10-3 to TRBJ1-1; D is possibly TRBD1 (6 bases). There are 12 residues in the CDR3. V lost 3 bases to trimming and J lost 8 bases, with 10 bases between them. CDR1 and CDR2 from the germline V gene are ENHRY and SYGVKD. CDR3 in DNA: TGTGCCATCAGTGATGCGGGGGGCGAAGCTTTCTTT. The encoded protein is CAISDAGGEAFF.

This clonotype qualifies as medium-sized. The chain links TRBV24-1 to TRBJ2-5; D perhaps matches TRBD2 (5 bases). The germline V gene has CDR1 KGHDR and CDR2 SFDVKD. This CDR3 contains 14 residues. Deletions cut 1 base from V and 3 bases from J, with 8 bases between. The CDR3 spells CATSDLQRKETQYF. The DNA for the CDR3 is TGTGCCACCAGTGATTTACAGCGGAAAGAGACCCAGTACTTC.

This clonotype occurred many times. V is TRBV19 and J is TRBJ1-1; D is uncertain. V lost 5 bases to trimming and J lost 9 bases, with 19 bases between them. The CDR3 extends over 14 amino acids. Per the germline V gene, CDR1 is LNHDA and CDR2 is SQIVND (reference sequence). CDR3 residues: CASSPGPPRVKAFF. The CDR3 coding sequence is TGTGCCAGTAGTCCGGGCCCCCCCCGGGTTAAAGCTTTCTTT.

There are many counts of this clonotype. V and J are TRBV29-1 and TRBJ2-2; TRBD2 matches 12 bases. Germline V CDR1 and CDR2: SQVTM, ANQGSEA. The CDR3 contains 14 residues. The V and J ends lost 7 bases and 8 bases, in that order; junction bases with no gene match: 8. CDR3 DNA sequence: TGCAGCGCCCGACTAGCGGGAGTATCGGGGGAGCTGTTTTTT. It specifies CSARLAGVSGELFF.

By proportion, this clonotype is medium-sized. The chain joins TRBV9 to TRBJ2-7; D call uncertain. V shed 4 bases and J shed 7 bases, with 12 bases lying between them. Germline loops: CDR1 SGDLS, CDR2 YYNGEE. This CDR3 region has 12 residues. CDR3 sequence: CASSPSYGEQYF. The CDR3 nucleotides read TGTGCCAGCAGCCCCTCCTACGGGGAGCAGTACTTC.